These 4 T cell receptor beta chains came from one sample sequenced in a study of blood T cell repertoires in COVID-19. Method: immunoSEQ multiplex PCR; TCRdb's copy keeps in-frame clones and lacks some. Of about 160,000 clones in the sample, 65% to 90% were seen once. The source material was peripheral blood. The receptors stem from a man in his 70s with acute or convalescent COVID-19.

V and J are TRBV28 and TRBJ2-1; 10 nucleotides match TRBD2. Trimming removed 5 bases from V and 7 bases from J; junction bases left unmatched: 11. CDR3 length equals 16 residues. Germline CDR1 MDHEN, CDR2 SYDVKM. CDR3 in DNA: TGTGCCAGCAGTCCCATGAAGCGGGAGGGCGTTAATGAGCAGTTCTTC. Encoded protein: CASSPMKREGVNEQFF.

V is TRBV7-2 and J is TRBJ2-4; the D gene is possibly TRBD2 (7 bases). Germline V gene data show CDR1 as SGHTA and CDR2 as FQGNSA. Trimming took off 2 bases at V and 1 base at J, with 15 bases between the two ends. CDR3 length equals 17 residues. The CDR3 DNA reads as TGTGCCAGCAGCTTATTCGGGGGGCTAGGGGCCAAAAACATTCAGTACTTC. It yields the protein CASSLFGGLGAKNIQYF.

V is TRBV3-1 (or the pseudogene TRBV3-2) and J is TRBJ1-2, with 7 bases that match TRBD1. V trimming: 0 bases; J trimming: 12 bases; junction bases outside the gene matches: 10. This CDR3 contains 14 residues. Germline loops: CDR1 LGHDT, CDR2 YNNKEL (reference sequence). The CDR3 sequence is CASSQEGMDRRNTF. CDR3 DNA: TGTGCCAGCAGCCAAGAGGGAATGGACAGGCGAAACACCTTC.

The rearrangement links TRBV24-1 to TRBJ2-3, with TRBD1 identical over 8 bases. V lost 1 base and J lost 2; bases outside the gene matches: 4. From germline, CDR1 is KGHDR and CDR2 SFDVKD. The CDR3 totals 16 residues. CDR3 DNA: TGTGCCACCAGTGATTTCGGACAGGGCCCCACAGATACGCAGTATTTT. Its translation is CATSDFGQGPTDTQYF.